This T cell receptor beta chain derives from a study of siplizumab effects on memory and regulatory T cells. Turning to this clone: Antigen specificity is unknown.

Sequencing used immunoSEQ multiplex PCR; TCRdb keeps in-frame clones, though not all of them. The sample lists about 100,000 clones, about 94% occurring once. Germline-derived CDR1 and CDR2 are SGHTA and FQGTGA. Trimming shortened V by 3 bases and J by 0 bases, and 8 bases separated the two germline ends. This CDR3 contains 14 residues. Overall study results and limits: The diversity of naive T cells seemed greater than that of memory cells, and their alloresponse contribution seemed major. Assignment of a naive or memory phenotype failed for roughly 80-97% of the proliferating CD4+ or CD8+ clones. Some alloreactive sequences were traceable to unstimulated CD4+ memory cells, and siplizumab significantly reduced them.

The J gene is TRBJ1-2, the V gene TRBV7-3; tentative D call: TRBD1 (6 bases). The sample taken for sequencing was non-Treg CD4+ T cells sorted from blood. The TCR originated in a human donor in good health. CDR3 loop: CASSLDSSNYGYTF. In nucleotides, the CDR3 is TGTGCCAGCAGCTTGGACAGCTCTAACTATGGCTACACCTTC.